This TCR beta chain was captured in a study of human thymus T cells. Findings and caveats of the study: Unrelated individuals had highly overlapping thymic repertoires, as reported in related research. Thymic and blood repertoires appeared to show biased V and J gene usage.

For this clone: Its target is not known.

Germline CDR1 is LNHNV and CDR2 is YYDKDF (reference sequence). Trimming removed 0 bases at V and 4 bases at J, with 13 bases between. The CDR3 runs 16 residues. From resections taken during corrective heart surgery, the thymus tissue was obtained. Congenital heart defects were the reason for the corrective surgery that the donors, healthy Finnish infants, were having. Method: immunoSEQ multiplex PCR; TCRdb's copy keeps in-frame clones and lacks some. The table shows about 130,000 clones, with around 94% occurring only once. This sequence joins TRBV15 and TRBJ1-3; a possible D gene is TRBD1 (5 bases). The TCR comes from a boy under two years old with a congenital heart defect but otherwise immunologically healthy. The sequencing input was thymus tissue. DNA for the CDR3: TGTGCCACCAGCAGAGATTGGCGGGACCCGGGAAACACCATATATTTT. Translated, it gives CATSRDWRDPGNTIYF. The variable domain in full, with the rest retrieved from reference TRBV15 and TRBJ1-3, is DAMVIQNPRYQVTQFGKPVTLSCSQTLNHNVMYWYQQKSSQAPKLLFHYYDKDFNNEADTPDNFQSRRPNTSFCFLDIRSPGLGDTAMYLCATSRDWRDPGNTIYFGEGSWLTVV.